The 6 T cell receptor beta chains below all came from one sample that was sequenced in a study of blood T cell repertoires in COVID-19. Repertoires were generated with immunoSEQ multiplex PCR, while TCRdb's copy carries only in-frame clones and drops some. The sample includes 84,000 or so clones, around four fifths of them seen just once. Sequences were obtained from peripheral blood. Receptor source: a woman aged 70-85 years with active or convalescent COVID-19.

This chain joins TRBV6-5 and TRBJ2-7; D perhaps matches TRBD1 (6 bases). This CDR3 is 15 amino acids long. Looked up from germline, CDR1 is MNHEY and CDR2 is SVGAGI. Trimming left V 4 bases short and J 3 bases short, with 16 bases between. CDR3 residues: CASSLDPGHLYEQYF. The CDR3 bases are TGTGCCAGCAGTTTAGACCCGGGACACCTCTACGAGCAGTACTTC.

The V and J genes are TRBV3-1 (or the pseudogene TRBV3-2) and TRBJ2-7; perhaps TRBD1 as D (5 bases). This CDR3 comprises 16 residues. The V gene's germline CDR1 is LGHDT and CDR2 YNNKEL (reference sequence). Trimming left V 0 bases short and J 1 base short, with 13 bases between. DNA for the CDR3: TGTGCCAGCAGCCAAGATCGAACAGGAATATCCTACGAGCAGTACTTC. Residues: CASSQDRTGISYEQYF.

V and J are TRBV3-1 (or the pseudogene TRBV3-2) and TRBJ2-3, with 10 nucleotides matching TRBD2. The trim removed 2 bases at V and 1 base at J, leaving 0 bases unmatched. Germline V CDR1 and CDR2: LGHDT, YNNKEL (reference sequence). The CDR3 has 15 amino acids. This CDR3 reads CASSQLAGGTDTQYF. CDR3 DNA: TGTGCCAGCAGCCAACTAGCGGGGGGCACAGATACGCAGTATTTT.

V gene TRBV6-5 combines with J gene TRBJ2-1, with a tentative D call TRBD1 (6 bases). Trimming took 0 bases from V and 14 from J, leaving 14 bases between them. Germline loops: CDR1 MNHEY, CDR2 SVGAGI. The CDR3 loop spans 13 amino acids. The CDR3 here is CASSYSGQSWEFF. The CDR3 nucleotides read TGTGCCAGCAGTTACTCCGGACAGTCCTGGGAGTTCTTC.

This clone was picked up a small number of times. The chain links TRBV6-6 to TRBJ1-1; weak D call: TRBD1 (5 bases). The CDR3 has 12 amino acids. The V gene lost 5 bases and the J gene lost 5 bases, with 9 bases spanning the gap. CDR1 is MNHNY, CDR2 SVGAGI, per germline (reference sequence). The CDR3 spells CASSQDMTEAFF. The CDR3 nucleotides are TGTGCCAGCAGTCAGGACATGACTGAAGCTTTCTTT.

The chain links TRBV6-5 to TRBJ1-1; D might be TRBD1 (6 bases). The V gene lost 0 bases and the J gene lost 5 bases, with 13 bases spanning the gap. CDR1 MNHEY and CDR2 SVGAGI come from the germline V gene. The CDR3 sequence is 15 residues long. The CDR3 nucleotides read TGTGCCAGCAGTTACTCGGACAGAAGAGGTACTGAAGCTTTCTTT. Its translation: CASSYSDRRGTEAFF.